The 28 T cell receptor beta chains in this list originate from one sample, sequenced in a study of blood T cell repertoires in COVID-19. Only in-frame clones appear in the TCRdb table, and some are missing; sequencing was by immunoSEQ multiplex PCR. The sample records about 100,000 clones, 70% to 90% being singletons. The material sequenced was peripheral blood. These receptors all come from a human donor with COVID-19, enrolled during active disease. The donor label of this sample is uncertain.

The chain recombines TRBV7-9 with TRBJ2-7, with 10 bases matching TRBD2. V gave up 2 bases and J gave up 5 bases; unmatched junction bases: 6. Germline lookup yields CDR1 SEHNR and CDR2 FQNEAQ (reference sequence). This CDR3 comprises 15 residues. CDR3 coding DNA: TGTGCCAGCAGCTTATTCCAGCGGGAGGGCGACGAGCAGTACTTC. This translates into CASSLFQREGDEQYF.

The chain uses TRBV6-5 and TRBJ1-2; unclear D gene. This CDR3 contains 14 residues. In germline, CDR1 is MNHEY, CDR2 SVGAGI. The ends were cut back, 0 bases at V and 10 bases at J, with 15 bases in the middle. The CDR3 loop reads CASSYSSGVIFYTF. For the CDR3, the DNA is TGTGCCAGCAGTTACTCGTCAGGCGTGATATTCTACACCTTC.

This clone appeared once. V is TRBV27 and J is TRBJ1-5, with D perhaps TRBD1 (5 bases). CDR3 length: 13 amino acids. The germline V and J ends were trimmed by 3 bases and 8 bases, with 11 bases remaining between them. CDR1 MNHEY and CDR2 SMNVEV come from the germline V gene (reference sequence). The CDR3: CASSFAGDEPQHF. Written as DNA, the CDR3 is TGTGCCAGCAGTTTTGCGGGGGATGAGCCCCAGCATTTT.

The V call is TRBV9, the J call TRBJ1-2, with D possibly being TRBD1 (5 bases). Germline lookup yields CDR1 SGDLS and CDR2 YYNGEE. The ends were cut back, 4 bases at V and 1 base at J, with 14 bases in the middle. CDR3 length equals 15 residues. The chain's CDR3 is CASSSSTGGNYGYTF. Written as DNA, the CDR3 is TGTGCCAGCAGCTCGAGCACCGGGGGTAACTATGGCTACACCTTC. The full variable domain, completed using reference TRBV9 and TRBJ1-2, is DSGVTQTPKHLITATGQRVTLRCSPRSGDLSVYWYQQSLDQGLQFLIQYYNGEERAKGNILERFSAQQFPDLHSELNLSSLELGDSALYFCASSSSTGGNYGYTFGSGTRLTVV.

This chain uses TRBV2 with TRBJ1-5; D is undetermined. The CDR3 is made up of 14 amino acids. CDR1 and CDR2 from the germline V gene are SNHLY and FYNNEI. V dropped 5 bases and J dropped 4 bases, with 12 bases sitting between them. This CDR3 is CASSPTDRNQPQHF. CDR3 in DNA: TGTGCCAGCAGTCCCACAGACCGTAATCAGCCCCAGCATTTT.

The V call is TRBV3-1 (or the pseudogene TRBV3-2), the J call TRBJ1-4; 7 nucleotides align to TRBD1. The CDR3 is 13 residues long. J lost 8 bases, V lost 4 bases, and 4 bases had no gene match. The V gene's germline CDR1 is LGHDT and CDR2 YNNKEL (reference sequence). The CDR3: CASSPQGQEKLFF. The DNA for the CDR3 is TGTGCCAGCAGCCCCCAGGGACAGGAAAAACTGTTTTTT.

This clone was picked up one time. The rearrangement uses TRBV9 and TRBJ1-5; D perhaps matches TRBD1 (6 bases). Trimming took 7 bases from V and 7 from J, leaving 21 bases between them. There are 15 residues in the CDR3. Germline V gene sequence: CDR1 SGDLS, CDR2 YYNGEE. The CDR3 loop is CASSPQAGEGQPQHF. CDR3 sequence (DNA): TGTGCCAGCTCTCCGCAGGCAGGGGAGGGGCAGCCCCAGCATTTT.

The genes are TRBV30 and TRBJ1-1; 8 positions match TRBD1. V shed 0 bases, J shed 3 bases, and the junction held 12 bases outside the gene matches. Germline V lookup: CDR1 GTSNPN, CDR2 SVGIG (reference sequence). The CDR3 consists of 17 residues. CDR3 loop: CAWSVIRGLPGDTEAFF. CDR3 coding DNA: TGTGCCTGGAGTGTGATCAGGGGGCTACCCGGGGACACTGAAGCTTTCTTT.

The J gene is TRBJ2-5, the V gene TRBV7-7; 7 bases match TRBD1. CDR1 is SSHAT, CDR2 FNYEAQ, per germline (reference sequence). Losses at the gene ends were 1 base for V and 5 bases for J; bases not matched to a gene: 13. This CDR3 has 17 residues. This chain's CDR3 is CASSLGQGFRSRETQYF. Here the CDR3 DNA reads TGTGCCAGCAGCTTAGGACAGGGATTTAGGAGTAGGGAGACCCAGTACTTC.

The chain joins TRBV4-1 to TRBJ2-1; 8 nucleotides match TRBD1. The V and J ends lost 4 bases and 7 bases, in that order; junction bases with no gene match: 12. This CDR3 comprises 16 residues. The V gene's germline CDR1 is MGHRA and CDR2 YSYEKL. The CDR3 protein is CASSLGQGAVRNEQFF. Written as DNA, the CDR3 is TGCGCCAGCAGCCTTGGTCAGGGGGCGGTTAGGAATGAGCAGTTCTTC.

V is TRBV30 and J is TRBJ1-1; D not certain. The germline V and J ends were trimmed by 2 bases and 1 base, with 11 bases remaining between them. The germline CDR1 and CDR2 sequences are GTSNPN and SVGIG (reference sequence). The CDR3 consists of 14 residues. The CDR3: CAWSWVRGNTEAFF. DNA for the CDR3: TGTGCCTGGAGTTGGGTCCGGGGGAACACTGAAGCTTTCTTT. Full variable domain (outside the CDR3, taken from reference TRBV30 and TRBJ1-1): SQTIHQWPATLVQPVGSPLSLECTVEGTSNPNLYWYRQAAGRGLQLLFYSVGIGQISSEVPQNLSASRPQDRQFILSSKKLLLSDSGFYLCAWSWVRGNTEAFFGQGTRLTVV.

The CDR3 protein is CASSQGTGNGYTF. CDR3 sequence (DNA): TGTGCCAGCAGCCAAGGAACAGGGAATGGCTACACCTTC. This chain joins TRBV4-2 and TRBJ1-2; possibly TRBD1 for D (6 bases). CDR1 and CDR2 from the germline V gene are LGHNA and YNFKEQ. This CDR3 region has 13 residues. V shed 1 base and J shed 6 bases, with 9 bases lying between them.

This clone occurred a few times. The CDR3: CASSVGQGTTGELFF. The CDR3 region has the DNA TGTGCCAGCAGTGTGGGACAGGGGACCACCGGGGAGCTGTTTTTT. The J gene is TRBJ2-2, the V gene TRBV25-1; 10 bases fit TRBD1. Germline-derived CDR1 and CDR2 are MGHDK and SYGVNS. The junction had 3 bases not matched to a gene; V was cut back by 4 bases and J by 4 bases. This CDR3 is 15 amino acids long.

This rearrangement joins TRBV6-6 to TRBJ1-3, with no clear D. CDR1 MNHNY and CDR2 SVGAGI come from the germline V gene (reference sequence). Between the trimmed V and J ends, which lost 5 bases and 4 bases, there was a span of 21 bases. There are 17 residues in the CDR3. The CDR3 DNA reads as TGTGCCAGCAGTCCCAACACAGATATGGGTCTGGGAAACACCATATATTTT. It encodes CASSPNTDMGLGNTIYF.

This sequence joins TRBV2 and TRBJ2-7; possibly TRBD1 for D (6 bases). Germline assignment: CDR1 SNHLY and CDR2 FYNNEI. The V and J ends lost 4 bases and 2 bases respectively, with 15 bases between them. The CDR3 consists of 15 residues. CDR3 loop: CASSGRQGSAYEQYF. The DNA for the CDR3 is TGTGCCAGCAGTGGTCGGCAGGGGTCGGCCTACGAGCAGTACTTC.

The chain has TRBV4-1 and TRBJ2-1, with D possibly being TRBD2 (5 bases). The germline V and J ends were trimmed by 0 bases and 5 bases, with 8 bases remaining between them. The germline gives CDR1 MGHRA, CDR2 YSYEKL. The CDR3 covers 14 residues. The CDR3 sequence: CASSQETRNNEQFF. DNA for the CDR3: TGCGCCAGCAGCCAAGAAACTAGAAACAATGAGCAGTTCTTC.

The chain recombines TRBV27 with TRBJ1-2; TRBD1 is a possible D gene (6 bases). There are 12 residues in the CDR3. Per germline, CDR1 MNHEY and CDR2 SMNVEV (reference sequence). Trimming cost V 4 bases and J 8 bases, with 11 bases left between them. The CDR3 protein is CASSSGTHGYTF. Here the CDR3 DNA reads TGTGCCAGCAGTTCCGGGACACACGGCTACACCTTC.

The chain employs TRBV12-3 or TRBV12-4 and TRBJ1-1, with D uncertain. Trimming stripped 1 base from V and 3 bases from J, with 6 bases between. The CDR3 is 13 amino acids. CDR3 in amino acids: CASSLGAYTEAFF. In nucleotides, the CDR3 is TGTGCCAGCAGTTTAGGGGCGTACACTGAAGCTTTCTTT.

This clone was found many times. The rearrangement uses TRBV7-9 and TRBJ2-2; the match to TRBD2 covers 11 bases. Germline V lookup: CDR1 SEHNR, CDR2 FQNEAQ (reference sequence). This CDR3 comprises 19 residues. Germline trimming cut 4 bases from V and 3 bases from J; bases unmatched to any gene: 13. The CDR3 coding sequence is TGTGCCAGCAGCTACCGCAAGAGTAGCGGGGGGGCTTACACCGGGGAGCTGTTTTTT. Its protein product is CASSYRKSSGGAYTGELFF.

The chain combines TRBV18 with TRBJ2-1; 8 nucleotides line up with TRBD1. Germline V gene lookup returns CDR1 KGHSH and CDR2 LQKENI. The V gene end was trimmed by 8 bases and the J gene end by 9 bases; junction bases not matched to a gene: 9. CDR3 length: 13 amino acids. The CDR3 coding sequence is TGTGCCAGCCACGTAGGACAGGGCGTTGAGCAGTTCTTC. This gives the protein CASHVGQGVEQFF.

This chain links TRBV9 with TRBJ1-1; D unresolved. This CDR3 is built from 14 residues. V shed 3 bases and J shed 6 bases, with 15 bases lying between them. Per germline, CDR1 SGDLS and CDR2 YYNGEE. CDR3 sequence (DNA): TGTGCCAGCAGCGAAAATCCGGAGGGTGCTGAAGCTTTCTTT. Protein product: CASSENPEGAEAFF.

This chain uses TRBV5-6 with TRBJ2-7, with 10 bases aligning to TRBD2. Germline V gene lookup returns CDR1 SGHDT and CDR2 YYEEEE. The CDR3 runs to 15 residues. V shed 5 bases and J 4 bases; nucleotides not matched to a gene: 9. DNA of the CDR3: TGTGCCAGCAGTCTTCTAGCGGGAGAAGGGTACGAGCAGTACTTC. The encoded protein is CASSLLAGEGYEQYF.

This chain joins TRBV5-8 and TRBJ2-2; 8 nucleotides agree with TRBD1. Germline loops: CDR1 SGHTS, CDR2 YDEGEE. CDR3 length: 15 amino acids. V shed 3 bases and J 4 bases; nucleotides not matched to a gene: 5. CDR3 nucleotide sequence: TGTGCCAGCAGCTCGACAGGGGAGAGCACCGGGGAGCTGTTTTTT. Translation: CASSSTGESTGELFF.

In this sample, this clone turned up once. The V gene is TRBV7-2, the J gene TRBJ2-1, with D maybe TRBD1 (6 bases). This CDR3 is 13 amino acids long. The germline V gene has CDR1 SGHTA and CDR2 FQGNSA. V lost 5 bases to trimming and J lost 5 bases, with 10 bases between them. Here the CDR3 reads CASSRDTNNEQFF. The CDR3 nucleotides are TGTGCCAGCAGCCGGGACACCAACAATGAGCAGTTCTTC.

The CDR3: CASRGQGGEGNEQFF. CDR3 bases: TGTGCCAGCCGAGGGCAGGGGGGCGAAGGCAATGAGCAGTTCTTC. The chain is built from TRBV11-3 and TRBJ2-1; D is possibly TRBD1 (7 bases). The CDR3 contains 15 residues. Germline V lookup: CDR1 SGHNT, CDR2 YENEEA. V shed 8 bases and J shed 6 bases, with 20 bases lying between them.

The V call is TRBV18, the J call TRBJ1-5; 7 positions agree with TRBD1. The CDR3 length is 15 residues. Trimming removed 5 bases from V and 0 bases from J; junction bases left unmatched: 4. Germline loops: CDR1 KGHSH, CDR2 LQKENI. The CDR3 sequence: CASSAGTASNQPQHF. In DNA, the CDR3 is TGTGCCAGCTCAGCCGGGACAGCTAGCAATCAGCCCCAGCATTTT.

The V and J genes are TRBV19 and TRBJ2-1; D not resolved. This CDR3 has 13 amino acids. Per germline, CDR1 LNHDA and CDR2 SQIVND (reference sequence). The ends were cut back, 3 bases at V and 7 bases at J, with 10 bases in the middle. The CDR3 loop is CASSINSMNEQFF. CDR3 bases: TGTGCCAGTAGTATCAACAGTATGAATGAGCAGTTCTTC.

The chain recombines TRBV10-3 with TRBJ1-5; D gene unclear. The CDR3 runs to 13 residues. V shed 7 bases and J shed 3 bases, with 10 bases lying between them. From germline, CDR1 is ENHRY and CDR2 SYGVKD. The CDR3, as DNA: TGTGCCATCAACGAGGTCCCCAATCAGCCCCAGCATTTT. Translating it yields CAINEVPNQPQHF.